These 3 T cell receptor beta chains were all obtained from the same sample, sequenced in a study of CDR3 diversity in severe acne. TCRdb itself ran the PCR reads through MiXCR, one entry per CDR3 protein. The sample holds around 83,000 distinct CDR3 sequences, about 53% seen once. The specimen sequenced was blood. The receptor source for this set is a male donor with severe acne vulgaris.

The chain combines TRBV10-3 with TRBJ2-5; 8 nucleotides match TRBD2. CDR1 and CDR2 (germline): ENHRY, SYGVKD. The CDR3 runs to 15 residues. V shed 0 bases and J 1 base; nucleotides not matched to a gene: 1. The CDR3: CAISESTSAQETQYF. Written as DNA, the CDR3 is TGTGCCATCAGTGAGTCGACTAGCGCCCAAGAGACCCAGTACTTC.

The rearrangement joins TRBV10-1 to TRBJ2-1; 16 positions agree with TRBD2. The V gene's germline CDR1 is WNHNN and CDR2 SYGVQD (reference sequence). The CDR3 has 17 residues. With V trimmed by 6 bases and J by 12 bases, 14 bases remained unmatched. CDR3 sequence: CASRGTSGRVRNEVQFF. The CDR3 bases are TGCGCCAGCAGGGGGACTAGCGGGAGGGTCCGTAATGAGGTGCAGTTCTTC.

Here the CDR3 DNA reads TGTGCCAGCAGGTACGGGACAGGGGTTACTGAAGCTTTCTTT. It translates to CASRYGTGVTEAFF. The genes are TRBV11-1 and TRBJ1-1; 10 nucleotides agree with TRBD1. V shed 6 bases and J 5 bases; nucleotides not matched to a gene: 6. The CDR3 contains 14 residues. Germline-derived CDR1 and CDR2 are SGHAT and FQDESV (reference sequence). The full variable domain, completed using reference TRBV11-1 and TRBJ1-1, is EAEVAQSPRYKITEKSQAVAFWCDPISGHATLYWYRQILGQGPELLVQFQDESVVDDSQLPKDRFSAERLKGVDSTLKIQPAELGDSAMYLCASRYGTGVTEAFFGQGTRLTVV.